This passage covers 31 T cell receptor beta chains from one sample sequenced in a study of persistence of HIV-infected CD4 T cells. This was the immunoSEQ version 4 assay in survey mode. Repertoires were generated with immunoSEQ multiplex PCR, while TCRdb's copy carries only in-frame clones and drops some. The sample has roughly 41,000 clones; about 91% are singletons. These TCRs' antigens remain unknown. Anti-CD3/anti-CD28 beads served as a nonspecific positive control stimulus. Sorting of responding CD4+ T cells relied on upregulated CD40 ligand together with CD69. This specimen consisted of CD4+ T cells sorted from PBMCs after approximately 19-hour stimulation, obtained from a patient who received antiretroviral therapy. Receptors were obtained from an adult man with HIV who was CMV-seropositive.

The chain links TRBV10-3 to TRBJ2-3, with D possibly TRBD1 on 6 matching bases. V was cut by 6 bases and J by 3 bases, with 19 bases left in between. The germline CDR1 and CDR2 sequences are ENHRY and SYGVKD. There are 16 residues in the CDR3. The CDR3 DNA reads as TGTGCCATCAGAGGGGCAGGGGACCGAGCAACAGATACGCAGTATTTT. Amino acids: CAIRGAGDRATDTQYF.

In DNA, the CDR3 is TGTGCCAGCAGCCCGTTTGCGAACACTGAAGCTTTCTTT. It is translated as CASSPFANTEAFF. This chain links TRBV11-2 with TRBJ1-1; D uncertain. The germline V gene has CDR1 SGHAT and CDR2 FQNNGV. This CDR3 contains 13 residues. The V end lost 5 bases, the J end lost 1 base, and 8 bases lay between the germline ends.

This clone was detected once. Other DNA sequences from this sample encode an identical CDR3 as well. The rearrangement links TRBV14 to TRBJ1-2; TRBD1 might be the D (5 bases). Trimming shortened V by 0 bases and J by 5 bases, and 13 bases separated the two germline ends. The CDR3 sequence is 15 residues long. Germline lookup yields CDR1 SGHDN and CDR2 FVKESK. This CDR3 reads CASSQEAGRGYGYTF. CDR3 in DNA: TGTGCCAGCAGCCAAGAGGCAGGGAGAGGATATGGCTACACCTTC.

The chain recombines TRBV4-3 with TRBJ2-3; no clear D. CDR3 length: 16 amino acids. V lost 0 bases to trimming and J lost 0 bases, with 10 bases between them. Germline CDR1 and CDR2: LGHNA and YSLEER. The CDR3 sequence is CASSQDLGSSTDTQYF. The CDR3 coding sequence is TGCGCCAGCAGCCAAGATCTCGGGTCTAGCACAGATACGCAGTATTTT.

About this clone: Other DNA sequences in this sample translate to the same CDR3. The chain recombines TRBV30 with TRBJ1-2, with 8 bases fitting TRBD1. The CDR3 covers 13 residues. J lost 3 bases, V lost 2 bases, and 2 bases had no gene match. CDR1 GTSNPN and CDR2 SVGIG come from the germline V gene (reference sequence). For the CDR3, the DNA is TGTGCCTGGAGTTTGGACAGGGACTATGGCTACACCTTC. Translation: CAWSLDRDYGYTF. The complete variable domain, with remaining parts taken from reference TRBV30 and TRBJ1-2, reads SQTIHQWPATLVQPVGSPLSLECTVEGTSNPNLYWYRQAAGRGLQLLFYSVGIGQISSEVPQNLSASRPQDRQFILSSKKLLLSDSGFYLCAWSLDRDYGYTFGSGTRLTVV.

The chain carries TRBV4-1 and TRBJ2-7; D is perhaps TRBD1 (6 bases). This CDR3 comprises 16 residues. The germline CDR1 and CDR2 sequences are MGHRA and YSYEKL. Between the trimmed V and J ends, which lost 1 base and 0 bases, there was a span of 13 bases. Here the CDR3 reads CASSQAGQGISYEQYF. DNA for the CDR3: TGCGCCAGCAGCCAAGCAGGTCAGGGGATCTCCTACGAGCAGTACTTC.

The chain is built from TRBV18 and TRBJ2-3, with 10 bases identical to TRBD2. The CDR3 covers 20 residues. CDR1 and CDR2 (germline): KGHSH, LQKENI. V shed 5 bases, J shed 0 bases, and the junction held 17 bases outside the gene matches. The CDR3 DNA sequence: TGTGCCAGCTCAGCTACTAGCGGGGCTGGGAACCCCACTAGCACAGATACGCAGTATTTT. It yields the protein CASSATSGAGNPTSTDTQYF.

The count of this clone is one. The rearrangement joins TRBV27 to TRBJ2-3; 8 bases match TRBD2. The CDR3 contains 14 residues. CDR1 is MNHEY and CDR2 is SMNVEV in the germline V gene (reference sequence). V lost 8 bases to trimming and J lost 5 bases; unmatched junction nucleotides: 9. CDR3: CASAQSGSVDTQYF. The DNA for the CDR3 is TGTGCCAGCGCCCAGAGCGGGAGCGTAGATACGCAGTATTTT.

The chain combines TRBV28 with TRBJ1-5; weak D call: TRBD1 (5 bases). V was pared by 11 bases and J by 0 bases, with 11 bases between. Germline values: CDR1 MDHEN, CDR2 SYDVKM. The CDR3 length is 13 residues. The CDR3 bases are TGTGCCGCGGAAGGGGCTAGCAATCAGCCCCAGCATTTT. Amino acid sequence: CAAEGASNQPQHF. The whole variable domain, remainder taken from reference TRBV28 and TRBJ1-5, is DVKVTQSSRYLVKRTGEKVFLECVQDMDHENMFWYRQDPGLGLRLIYFSYDVKMKEKGDIPEGYSVSREKKERFSLILESASTNQTSMYLCAAEGASNQPQHFGDGTRLSIL.

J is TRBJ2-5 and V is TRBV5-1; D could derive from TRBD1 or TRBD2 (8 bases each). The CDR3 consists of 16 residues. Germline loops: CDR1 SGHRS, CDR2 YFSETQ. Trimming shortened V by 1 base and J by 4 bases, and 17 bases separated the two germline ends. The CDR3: CASSLTGGLAGETQYF. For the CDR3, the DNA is TGCGCCAGCAGCTTGACAGGGGGTCTAGCGGGAGAGACCCAGTACTTC.

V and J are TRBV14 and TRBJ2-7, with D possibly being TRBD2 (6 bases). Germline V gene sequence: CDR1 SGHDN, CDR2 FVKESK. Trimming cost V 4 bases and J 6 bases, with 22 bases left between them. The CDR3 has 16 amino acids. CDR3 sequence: CASSLNGAGRISEQYF. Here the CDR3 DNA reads TGTGCCAGCAGCCTTAACGGGGCGGGACGGATTTCCGAGCAGTACTTC.

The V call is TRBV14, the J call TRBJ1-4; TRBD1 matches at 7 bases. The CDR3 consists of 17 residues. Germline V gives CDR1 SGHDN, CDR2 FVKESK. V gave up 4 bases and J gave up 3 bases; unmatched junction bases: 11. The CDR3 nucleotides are TGTGCCAGCAGCCGAGTCAAAACAGGGGTTGCTAATGAAAAACTGTTTTTT. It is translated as CASSRVKTGVANEKLFF.

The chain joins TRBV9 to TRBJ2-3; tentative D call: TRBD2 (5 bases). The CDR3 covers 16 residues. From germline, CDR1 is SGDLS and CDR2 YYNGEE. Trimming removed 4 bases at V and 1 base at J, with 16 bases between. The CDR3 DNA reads TGTGCCAGCAGCTCAGGAGGCTGGAGTGGCACAGATACGCAGTATTTT. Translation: CASSSGGWSGTDTQYF.

The CDR3 sequence: CASSSNQLGPQETQYF. CDR3 nucleotide sequence: TGCGCCAGCAGCTCGAATCAGCTGGGGCCCCAAGAGACCCAGTACTTC. This rearrangement joins TRBV5-1 to TRBJ2-5; D may be TRBD1 (5 bases). The germline gives CDR1 SGHRS, CDR2 YFSETQ. V lost 3 bases to trimming and J lost 1 base, with 16 bases between them. CDR3 length equals 16 residues. Looking up the rest from reference TRBV5-1 and TRBJ2-5 gives the full variable domain: KAGVTQTPRYLIKTRGQQVTLSCSPISGHRSVSWYQQTPGQGLQFLFEYFSETQRNKGNFPGRFSGRQFSNSRSEMNVSTLELGDSALYLCASSSNQLGPQETQYFGPGTRLLVL.

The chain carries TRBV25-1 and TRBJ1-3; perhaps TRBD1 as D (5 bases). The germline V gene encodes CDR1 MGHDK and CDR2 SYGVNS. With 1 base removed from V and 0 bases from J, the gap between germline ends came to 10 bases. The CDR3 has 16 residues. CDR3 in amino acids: CASSESRAGSGNTIYF. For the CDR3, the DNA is TGTGCCAGCAGTGAATCCAGGGCAGGCTCTGGAAACACCATATATTTT.

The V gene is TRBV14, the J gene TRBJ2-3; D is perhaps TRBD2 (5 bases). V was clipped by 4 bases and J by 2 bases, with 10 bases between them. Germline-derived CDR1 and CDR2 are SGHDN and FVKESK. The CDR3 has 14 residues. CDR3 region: CASSPSSHTDTQYF. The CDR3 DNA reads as TGTGCCAGCAGCCCTAGCAGTCACACAGATACGCAGTATTTT.

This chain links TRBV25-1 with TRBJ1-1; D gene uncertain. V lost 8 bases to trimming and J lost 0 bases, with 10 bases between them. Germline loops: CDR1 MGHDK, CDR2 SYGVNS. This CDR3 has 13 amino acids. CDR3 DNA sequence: TGTGCCAGCGGACGAGAAGTGAACACTGAAGCTTTCTTT. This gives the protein CASGREVNTEAFF.

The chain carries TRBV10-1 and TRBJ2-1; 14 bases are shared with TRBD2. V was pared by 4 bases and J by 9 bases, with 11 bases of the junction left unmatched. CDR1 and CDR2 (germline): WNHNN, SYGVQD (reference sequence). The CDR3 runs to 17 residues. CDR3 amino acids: CASSAAVTSGGAGEQFF. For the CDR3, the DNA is TGCGCCAGCAGTGCCGCGGTGACTAGCGGGGGGGCAGGTGAGCAGTTCTTC.

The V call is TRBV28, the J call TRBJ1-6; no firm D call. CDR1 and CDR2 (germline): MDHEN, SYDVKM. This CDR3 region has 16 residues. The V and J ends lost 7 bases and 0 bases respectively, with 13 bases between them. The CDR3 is CASTRSGSSYNSPLHF. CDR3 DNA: TGTGCCAGCACTCGTTCGGGGAGCTCCTATAATTCACCCCTCCACTTT. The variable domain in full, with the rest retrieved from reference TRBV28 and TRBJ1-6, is DVKVTQSSRYLVKRTGEKVFLECVQDMDHENMFWYRQDPGLGLRLIYFSYDVKMKEKGDIPEGYSVSREKKERFSLILESASTNQTSMYLCASTRSGSSYNSPLHFGNGTRLTVT.

CDR3 loop: CASSPSGTVQETQYF. CDR3 bases: TGTGCCAGCAGCCCCTCTGGGACAGTCCAAGAGACCCAGTACTTC. V is TRBV11-3 and J is TRBJ2-5; 7 positions agree with TRBD1. This CDR3 comprises 15 residues. V shed 5 bases and J 1 base; nucleotides not matched to a gene: 7. Germline V CDR1 and CDR2: SGHNT, YENEEA.

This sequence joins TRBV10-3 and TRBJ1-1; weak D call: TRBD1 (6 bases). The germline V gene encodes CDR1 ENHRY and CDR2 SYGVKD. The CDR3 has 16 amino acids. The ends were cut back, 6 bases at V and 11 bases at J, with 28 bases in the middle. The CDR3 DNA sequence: TGTGCCATCAGGGGGGGGCAGGGGCCACAACCCTCCGGGGCTTTCTTT. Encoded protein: CAIRGGQGPQPSGAFF.

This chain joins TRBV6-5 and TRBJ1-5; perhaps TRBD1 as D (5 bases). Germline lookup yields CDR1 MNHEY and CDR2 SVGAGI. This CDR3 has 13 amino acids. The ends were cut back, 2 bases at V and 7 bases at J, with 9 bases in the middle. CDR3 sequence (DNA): TGTGCCAGCAGTTACGATCAGGGCCAGCCCCAGCATTTT. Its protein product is CASSYDQGQPQHF.

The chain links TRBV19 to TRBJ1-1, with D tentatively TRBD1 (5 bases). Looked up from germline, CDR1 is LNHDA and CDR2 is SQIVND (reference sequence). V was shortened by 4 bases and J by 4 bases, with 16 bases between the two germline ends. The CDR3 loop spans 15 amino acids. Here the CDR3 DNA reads TGTGCCAGTAGTACAACAGGACCGGGGCGCACTGAAGCTTTCTTT. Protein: CASSTTGPGRTEAFF. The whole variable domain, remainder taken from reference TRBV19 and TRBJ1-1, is DGGITQSPKYLFRKEGQNVTLSCEQNLNHDAMYWYRQDPGQGLRLIYYSQIVNDFQKGDIAEGYSVSREKKESFPLTVTSAQKNPTAFYLCASSTTGPGRTEAFFGQGTRLTVV.

DNA for the CDR3: TGTGCCATCAGCAGGGACAGGGGAAGACCGGGCGAGCAGTACTTC. This translates into CAISRDRGRPGEQYF. This chain joins TRBV10-3 and TRBJ2-7, with 10 bases aligning to TRBD1. Losses at the gene ends were 6 bases for V and 6 bases for J; bases not matched to a gene: 11. The germline gives CDR1 ENHRY, CDR2 SYGVKD. The CDR3 is 15 amino acids.

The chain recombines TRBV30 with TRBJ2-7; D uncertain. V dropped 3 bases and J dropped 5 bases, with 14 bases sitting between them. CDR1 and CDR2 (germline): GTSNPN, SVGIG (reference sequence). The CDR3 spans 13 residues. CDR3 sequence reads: CAWRSGPTHEQYF. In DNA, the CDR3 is TGTGCCTGGAGAAGTGGCCCGACCCACGAGCAGTACTTC.

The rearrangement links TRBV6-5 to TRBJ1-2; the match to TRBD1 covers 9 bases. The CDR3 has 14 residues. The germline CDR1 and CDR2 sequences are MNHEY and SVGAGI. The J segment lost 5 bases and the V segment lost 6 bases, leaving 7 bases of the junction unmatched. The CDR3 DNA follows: TGTGCCAGCAGAACGGACAGGGGCTTGTATGGCTACACCTTC. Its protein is CASRTDRGLYGYTF.

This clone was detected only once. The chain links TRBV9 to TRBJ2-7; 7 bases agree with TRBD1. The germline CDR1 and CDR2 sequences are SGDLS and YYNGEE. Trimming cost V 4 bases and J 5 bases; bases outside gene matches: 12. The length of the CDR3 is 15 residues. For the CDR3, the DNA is TGTGCCAGCAGCCCAGACAGGGCACTAGACCACGAGCAGTACTTC. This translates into CASSPDRALDHEQYF.

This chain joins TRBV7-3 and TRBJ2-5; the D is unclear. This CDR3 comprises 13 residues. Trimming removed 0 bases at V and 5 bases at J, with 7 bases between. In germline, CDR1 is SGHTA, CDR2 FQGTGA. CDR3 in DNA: TGTGCCAGCAGCTTAACGAGGTTTGAGACCCAGTACTTC. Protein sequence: CASSLTRFETQYF. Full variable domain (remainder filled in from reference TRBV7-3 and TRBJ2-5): GAGVSQTPSNKVTEKGKYVELRCDPISGHTALYWYRQSLGQGPEFLIYFQGTGAADDSGLPNDRFFAVRPEGSVSTLKIQRTERGDSAVYLCASSLTRFETQYFGPGTRLLVL.

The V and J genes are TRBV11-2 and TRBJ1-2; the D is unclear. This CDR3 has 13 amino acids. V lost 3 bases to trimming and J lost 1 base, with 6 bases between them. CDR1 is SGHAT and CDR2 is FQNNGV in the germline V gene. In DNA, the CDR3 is TGTGCCAGCAGCTTGGAGTATAACTATGGCTACACCTTC. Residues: CASSLEYNYGYTF.

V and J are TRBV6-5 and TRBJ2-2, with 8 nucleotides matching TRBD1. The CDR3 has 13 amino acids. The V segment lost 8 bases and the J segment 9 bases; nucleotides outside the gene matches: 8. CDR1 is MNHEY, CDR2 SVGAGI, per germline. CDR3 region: CASGRQGKRELFF. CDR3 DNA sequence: TGTGCCAGCGGACGACAGGGGAAAAGGGAGCTGTTTTTT.

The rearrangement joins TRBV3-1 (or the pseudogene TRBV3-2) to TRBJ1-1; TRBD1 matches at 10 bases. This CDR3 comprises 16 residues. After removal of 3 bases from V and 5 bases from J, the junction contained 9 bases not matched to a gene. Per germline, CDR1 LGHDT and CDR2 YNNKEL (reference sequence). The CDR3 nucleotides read TGTGCCAGCAGCCATAACCTTGGACAGGGGGGTACTGAAGCTTTCTTT. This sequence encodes CASSHNLGQGGTEAFF.